This T cell receptor (beta chain) was profiled in a study of T cell responses to AZD1222 COVID-19 vaccine. TCRdb's table, derived via immunoSEQ multiplex PCR, lists solely in-frame clones and lacks some. The table shows about 170,000 clones, with over 75% occurring only once. Per germline, CDR1 LGHDT and CDR2 YNNKEL (reference sequence). Trimming pared 4 bases from V and 5 bases from J, leaving 17 bases between. The CDR3 covers 16 residues. V usage is TRBV3-1 (or the pseudogene TRBV3-2) and J usage is TRBJ2-2, with TRBD1 as a possible D gene (6 bases). The receptor comes from an adult in good health. The sample was peripheral blood, taken on day 0 of AZD1222 vaccination. Here the CDR3 DNA reads TGTGCCAGCAGCCCTCTAAACCCGACAGGTACCGGGGAGCTGTTTTTT. This sequence encodes CASSPLNPTGTGELFF.